The clone carrying this T cell receptor beta chain was detected once. Its specificity is not known. The repertoire was sequenced with immunoSEQ multiplex PCR; TCRdb's copy has only in-frame clones and lacks some. The table records some 41,000 clones, 70% to 80% of them present only once. The sort gate was single viable CD3+CD4+CD8-CD45RO+ cells for memory CD4+ T cells. The CDR3 loop spans 15 amino acids. Germline V gene data show CDR1 as SGHRS and CDR2 as YFSETQ. Trimming removed 4 bases from V and 1 base from J; junction bases left unmatched: 6. The sample is drawn from a study of memory CD4+ T cells and cytomegalovirus serostatus. Study results and caveats: Suggested: most of the CMV-linked TCR signature lies in CD4+ memory cells.

The rearrangement uses TRBV5-1 and TRBJ2-5, with 8 bases lining up with TRBD2. Material for sequencing was memory CD4+ T cells from blood. This TCR came from an adult in good health and CMV-seronegative. CDR3 nucleotide sequence: TGCGCCAGCAGCCCGGAAGGACTAGCCCAAGAGACCCAGTACTTC. This gives the protein CASSPEGLAQETQYF.